This TCR beta chain was obtained from a study of PD-1 blockade in classical Hodgkin lymphoma. Whole-study findings and limits: Significantly greater TCR diversity emerged by C4D1 in CD4+ cells but not CD8+ cells.

Noted time point: cycle 4 day 1 (C4D1), after 6 weeks of nivolumab. Every patient relapsed after autologous stem cell transplantation, and brentuximab vedotin exposure varied. This table comes from immunoSEQ multiplex PCR, and its TCRdb copy is limited to in-frame clones, with some not included. The table records about 19,000 clones, more than 75% of them present only once. With respect to this clone: The antigen is not known.

Material: peripheral blood mononuclear cells (PBMCs), obtained before the fourth cycle of nivolumab. The receptor comes from a human donor with classical Hodgkin lymphoma.

CDR3 in amino acids: CASSLAGRTNQPQHF. CDR3 DNA sequence: TGTGCCAGCAGTTTAGCGGGCAGAACCAATCAGCCCCAGCATTTT. V usage is TRBV28 and J usage is TRBJ1-5; D remains ambiguous. Germline CDR1 is MDHEN and CDR2 is SYDVKM. V was shortened by 2 bases and J by 3 bases, with 11 bases between the two germline ends. This CDR3 is built from 15 residues.